Each of the 10 T cell receptor beta chains below was sequenced from the same sample in a study of blood T cells in healthy people across ages. Sample-barcoded 5' priming and a J-beta primer mix drove a second PCR of roughly 7 to 11 cycles. Each CDR3 protein gets one entry after TCRdb re-called the 5' RACE reads with MiXCR. The sample shows 980,000 or so distinct CDR3 sequences, 48% of them seen only once. Sample: blood. These receptors originate from a man under 40 in good health.

This clonotype was counted between two and nine times. The J gene is TRBJ2-1, the V gene TRBV10-3; no reliable D call. V was pared by 4 bases and J by 8 bases, with 6 bases between. Germline V CDR1 and CDR2: ENHRY, SYGVKD. There are 11 residues in the CDR3. The chain's CDR3 is CAISGVDEQFF. In nucleotides, the CDR3 is TGTGCCATCAGTGGGGTAGATGAGCAGTTCTTC.

This clonotype was seen a single time. This chain uses TRBV29-1 with TRBJ2-7; 8 nucleotides align to TRBD2. The V gene's germline CDR1 is SQVTM and CDR2 ANQGSEA. J was trimmed by 4 bases and V by 4 bases; bases with no gene match: 6. The CDR3 loop spans 13 amino acids. CDR3 in amino acids: CSVVKRGTYEQYF. DNA for the CDR3: TGCAGCGTTGTGAAGCGGGGGACTTACGAGCAGTACTTC.

V usage is TRBV7-2 and J usage is TRBJ2-7, with 10 bases aligning to TRBD1. J lost 3 bases, V lost 2 bases, and 4 bases had no gene match. This CDR3 is built from 15 residues. Germline loops: CDR1 SGHTA, CDR2 FQGNSA. The CDR3 DNA sequence: TGTGCCAGCAGCTTATATGGGACAGGGGACTACGAGCAGTACTTC. Protein: CASSLYGTGDYEQYF.

This clonotype was seen a handful of times. The genes are TRBV12-3 or TRBV12-4 and TRBJ2-3; D not resolved. The germline V and J ends were trimmed by 0 bases and 0 bases, with 10 bases remaining between them. This CDR3 has 16 amino acids. The CDR3 DNA sequence: TGTGCCAGCAGTTTAGCTCGCGCGGCCAGCACAGATACGCAGTATTTT. Amino acids: CASSLARAASTDTQYF.

This clonotype was found a few times. V is TRBV6-2 or TRBV6-3 and J is TRBJ2-3; 9 bases line up with TRBD2. Germline trimming cut 1 base from V and 2 bases from J; bases unmatched to any gene: 13. The germline gives CDR1 MNHEY, CDR2 SVGEGT. The CDR3 sequence is 19 residues long. The CDR3 protein is CASSYLAGAHLAVTDTQYF. CDR3 bases: TGTGCCAGCAGTTACTTAGCGGGGGCCCACCTCGCCGTCACAGATACGCAGTATTTT.

J is TRBJ2-7 and V is TRBV12-3 or TRBV12-4; 8 bases fit TRBD1. The CDR3 is 14 amino acids. V dropped 8 bases and J dropped 4; count of bases not matched to a gene: 10. Here the CDR3 reads CASAEQGGLYEQYF. DNA for the CDR3: TGTGCCAGCGCCGAACAGGGGGGCCTTTACGAGCAGTACTTC.

This clonotype was seen ten or more times. The rearrangement uses TRBV4-1 and TRBJ2-5; maybe TRBD2 (5 bases). Germline V gives CDR1 MGHRA, CDR2 YSYEKL. CDR3 size: 16 residues. V lost 3 bases, J lost 5 bases, and 19 bases lay in between. In DNA form, the CDR3 reads TGCGCCAGCAGCCACCAACTAGTAAAGACGGAGGAGACCCAGTACTTC. It is translated as CASSHQLVKTEETQYF.

V is TRBV20-1 and J is TRBJ2-3, with D tentatively TRBD2 (6 bases). The CDR3 has 13 amino acids. Germline V gene sequence: CDR1 DFQATT, CDR2 SNEGSKA (reference sequence). Trimming pared 5 bases from V and 4 bases from J, leaving 13 bases between. This CDR3 reads CSAGRENPDTQYF. The DNA for the CDR3 is TGCAGTGCTGGCCGGGAGAATCCAGATACGCAGTATTTT.

This clonotype was detected many times. The chain has TRBV9 and TRBJ2-1, with 8 nucleotides matching TRBD2. Germline lookup yields CDR1 SGDLS and CDR2 YYNGEE. V lost 0 bases and J lost 8; bases outside the gene matches: 4. The CDR3 length is 14 residues. CDR3 loop: CASSVAGGPYEQFF. As DNA, the CDR3 is TGTGCCAGCAGCGTAGCGGGGGGGCCGTATGAGCAGTTCTTC.

The chain couples TRBV6-1 to TRBJ1-5, with unresolved D. Per the germline V gene, CDR1 is MNHNS and CDR2 is SASEGT. Trimming took off 6 bases at V and 0 bases at J, with 6 bases between the two ends. The CDR3 has 13 residues. Written as DNA, the CDR3 is TGTGCCAGCAGCGGGAATAGCAATCAGCCCCAGCATTTT. Translated: CASSGNSNQPQHF.